This T cell receptor beta chain was found in a study of blood T cell repertoires in COVID-19. Looking at the study overall: The origin of the acute and convalescent COVID-19 samples was the United States, Italy and Spain. Nucleic acid was either cDNA or gDNA, and it came from T cells, B-cell-depleted T cells, or PBMCs.

Germline V gives CDR1 SGHRS, CDR2 YFSETQ. V lost 1 base, J lost 5 bases, and 15 bases lay in between. The CDR3 sequence is 15 residues long. How the authors handled the data: The assay estimated nucleated cells by amplifying reference gene primers. Measured with immunoSEQ multiplex PCR; TCRdb has only the in-frame clones, and not every one. V and J calls and clone size are copied from that table; D and trimming were computed from the DNA. The table has roughly 190,000 clones, about three quarters seen once; the top ten hold 8.6%. Sample: peripheral blood. The V call is TRBV5-1, the J call TRBJ2-5; D is perhaps TRBD2 (5 bases). The TCR was taken from a woman aged 45-59 years with active or convalescent COVID-19. The chain's CDR3 is CASSLSGRGWETQYF. CDR3 coding DNA: TGCGCCAGCAGCTTGTCAGGTCGGGGATGGGAGACCCAGTACTTC.